This record looks at one TCR beta chain sequence and its context. These data originate in a study of blood T cell repertoires in COVID-19. Study details: Sources were T cells, B-cell-depleted T cells, or PBMCs; the material itself was cDNA or gDNA.

Method: immunoSEQ multiplex PCR; TCRdb's copy keeps in-frame clones and lacks some. This table holds roughly 190,000 clones, around four fifths found once. This CDR3 contains 14 residues. Germline CDR1 reads LGHDT; CDR2 reads YNNKEL (reference sequence). V gave up 6 bases and J gave up 9 bases; unmatched junction bases: 9. V usage is TRBV3-1 (or the pseudogene TRBV3-2) and J usage is TRBJ2-1; 9 nucleotides align to TRBD2. This receptor was identified in a man aged 50 or older with active or convalescent COVID-19. The specimen was peripheral blood. CDR3 amino acids: CASREAGGRSEQFF. The CDR3 nucleotides read TGTGCCAGCAGAGAAGCGGGGGGAAGAAGTGAGCAGTTCTTC.